Given below is one TCR beta chain in context. The table came from immunoSEQ multiplex PCR; TCRdb's copy has only in-frame clones and leaves some out. The sample shows 700,000 to 750,000 clones, 70% to 90% of them seen only once. With V trimmed by 8 bases and J by 2 bases, 13 bases remained unmatched. Germline CDR1 reads ENHRY; CDR2 reads SYGVKD. This CDR3 is 16 amino acids long. This record comes from a study of shared T cell receptors in the human thymus. These same data were also listed under a study on human thymus T cells.

The chain links TRBV10-3 to TRBJ2-3; TRBD1 matches 7 bases. The sequencing input was thymocytes. This sequence was found in a girl under three years old with a congenital heart defect. CDR3 protein: CAIGPETGQNTDTQYF. The CDR3 region has the DNA TGTGCCATCGGTCCCGAGACAGGGCAAAACACAGATACGCAGTATTTT.